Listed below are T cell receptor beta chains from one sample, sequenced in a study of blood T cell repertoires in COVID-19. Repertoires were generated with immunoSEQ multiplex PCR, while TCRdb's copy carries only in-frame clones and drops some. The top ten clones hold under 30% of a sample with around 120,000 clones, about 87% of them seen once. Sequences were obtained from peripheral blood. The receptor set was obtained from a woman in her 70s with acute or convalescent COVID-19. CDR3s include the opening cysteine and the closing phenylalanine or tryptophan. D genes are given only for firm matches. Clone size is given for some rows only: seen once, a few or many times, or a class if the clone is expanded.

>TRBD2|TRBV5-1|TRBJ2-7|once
CASSQAGALPSYEQYF
TGCGCCAGCAGCCAAGCGGGGGCCTTACCCTCCTACGAGCAGTACTTC
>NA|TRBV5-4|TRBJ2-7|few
CASSLGDEQYF
TGTGCCAGCAGCTTGGGCGACGAGCAGTACTTC
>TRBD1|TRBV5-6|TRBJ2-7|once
CASSTPTGFHEQYF
TGTGCCAGCAGCACCCCGACAGGGTTCCACGAGCAGTACTTC
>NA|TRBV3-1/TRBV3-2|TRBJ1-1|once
CASSHGRGGIVTEAFF
TGTGCCAGCAGCCACGGGAGGGGGGGCATCGTCACTGAAGCTTTCTTT
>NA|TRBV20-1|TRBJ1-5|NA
CSASAGVRNQPQHF
TGCAGTGCTAGTGCGGGGGTTCGCAATCAGCCCCAGCATTTT
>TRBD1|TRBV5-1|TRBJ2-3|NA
CASRGGTGLADTQYF
TGCGCCAGCAGGGGTGGGACAGGGTTGGCAGATACGCAGTATTTT
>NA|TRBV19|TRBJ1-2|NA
CASSIGQAYGYTF
TGTGCCAGTAGTATAGGACAGGCCTATGGCTACACCTTC
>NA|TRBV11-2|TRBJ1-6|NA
CASSVGGSPLHF
TGTGCCAGCAGCGTGGGGGGGTCACCCCTCCACTTT
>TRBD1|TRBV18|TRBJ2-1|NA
CASSPSTGVTEQFF
TGTGCCAGCTCACCATCTACAGGGGTTACTGAGCAGTTCTTC
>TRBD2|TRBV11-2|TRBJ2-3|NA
CASSSGERGATDTQYF
TGTGCCAGCAGCTCGGGGGAGCGGGGTGCCACAGATACGCAGTATTTT
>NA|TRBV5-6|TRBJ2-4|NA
CASTINTGTYAKNIQYF
TGTGCCAGCACCATTAACACAGGGACCTATGCCAAAAACATTCAGTACTTC
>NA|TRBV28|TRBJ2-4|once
CASSLDQGSAKNIQYF
TGTGCCAGCAGTCTGGACCAGGGGTCTGCCAAAAACATTCAGTACTTC
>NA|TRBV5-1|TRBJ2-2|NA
CASSPRSTGELFF
TGCGCCAGCAGCCCTAGGAGCACCGGGGAGCTGTTTTTT
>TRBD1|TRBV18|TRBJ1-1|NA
CASSPRDRGRTEAFF
TGTGCCAGCTCACCGCGGGACAGGGGGCGAACTGAAGCTTTCTTT
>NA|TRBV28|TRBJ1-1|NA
CASNINTEAFF
TGTGCCAGCAACATAAACACTGAAGCTTTCTTT
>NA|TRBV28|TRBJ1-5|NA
CASRGGSNQPQHF
TGTGCCAGCAGAGGGGGTAGCAATCAGCCCCAGCATTTT
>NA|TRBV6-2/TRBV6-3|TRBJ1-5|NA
CASSAVGRGLNQPQHF
TGTGCCAGCAGTGCCGTGGGTAGGGGCCTGAATCAGCCCCAGCATTTT
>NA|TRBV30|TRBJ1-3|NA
CAWRRTIGSSGNTIYF
TGTGCCTGGAGACGGACTATCGGCAGCTCTGGAAACACCATATATTTT
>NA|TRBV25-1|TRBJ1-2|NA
CASSEQHRRGYTF
TGTGCCAGCAGTGAACAGCACAGGCGCGGCTACACCTTC
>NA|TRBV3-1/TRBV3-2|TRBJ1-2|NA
CASSQDPQQTFYGYTF
TGTGCCAGCAGCCAAGACCCACAGCAGACCTTCTATGGCTACACCTTC
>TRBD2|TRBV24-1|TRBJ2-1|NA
CATSGGTSGGRYNEQFF
TGTGCCACCAGTGGAGGGACTAGCGGGGGCCGGTACAATGAGCAGTTCTTC
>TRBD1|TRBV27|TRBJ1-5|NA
CASSFGQGDQPQHF
TGTGCCAGCAGTTTCGGACAGGGCGATCAGCCCCAGCATTTT